Following are 32 T cell receptor beta chains from one sample sequenced in a study. TCRdb called the RT-PCR reads again in MiXCR, with one record for every CDR3 protein. The sample holds hundreds of thousands of distinct CDR3 sequences, about 14% seen once. What was sequenced was memory CD4+ T cells from blood. The receptor source for this set is a female donor in good health, serving as a healthy control.

This clonotype appeared a few times. The rearrangement joins TRBV7-2 to TRBJ2-1; possibly TRBD1 for D (6 bases). V lost 3 bases and J lost 9, with 24 bases in between. Germline V gene sequence: CDR1 SGHTA, CDR2 FQGNSA. The CDR3 spans 17 residues. The CDR3 DNA sequence: TGTGCCAGCAGCTTCGTGGGCAGGGGTTCCCCCTTGGGTGAGCAGTTCTTC. Translation: CASSFVGRGSPLGEQFF. The full variable domain, completed using reference TRBV7-2 and TRBJ2-1, is GAGVSQSPSNKVTEKGKDVELRCDPISGHTALYWYRQSLGQGLEFLIYFQGNSAPDKSGLPSDRFSAERTGGSVSTLTIQRTQQEDSAVYLCASSFVGRGSPLGEQFFGPGTRLTVL.

The V gene is TRBV28, the J gene TRBJ1-4; D perhaps matches TRBD1 (5 bases). The CDR3 is 15 amino acids. Germline loops: CDR1 MDHEN, CDR2 SYDVKM. Trimming cost V 3 bases and J 4 bases, with 12 bases left between them. The CDR3: CASSFSQGLNEKLFF. The CDR3 DNA follows: TGTGCCAGCAGTTTCAGTCAGGGACTTAATGAAAAACTGTTTTTT.

This clonotype was counted a few times. This chain links TRBV20-1 with TRBJ1-2, with 7 positions matching TRBD1. Unmatched junction bases numbered 6, after V lost 5 bases and J lost 6 bases. The CDR3 is 12 residues long. CDR1 DFQATT and CDR2 SNEGSKA come from the germline V gene (reference sequence). In DNA, the CDR3 is TGCAGTGCTGTAGGACAGGTGGATGGCTACACCTTC. As protein: CSAVGQVDGYTF.

The J gene is TRBJ1-1, the V gene TRBV6-6, with 7 bases fitting TRBD1. Germline loops: CDR1 MNHNY, CDR2 SVGAGI (reference sequence). The V gene end was trimmed by 7 bases and the J gene end by 0 bases; junction bases not matched to a gene: 8. This CDR3 is built from 15 residues. The CDR3 here is CASKTGQLMNTEAFF. CDR3 DNA sequence: TGTGCCAGCAAAACGGGACAGCTCATGAACACTGAAGCTTTCTTT.

This clonotype was observed a few times. The chain has TRBV9 and TRBJ1-4, with D tentatively TRBD1 (6 bases). This CDR3 comprises 14 residues. CDR1 and CDR2 (germline): SGDLS, YYNGEE. V was clipped by 3 bases and J by 8 bases, with 14 bases between them. The CDR3 protein is CASSAPTGPEKLFF. CDR3 DNA: TGTGCCAGCAGCGCACCCACAGGGCCCGAAAAACTGTTTTTT.

This clonotype was found a few times. This rearrangement joins TRBV16 to TRBJ2-3; D ambiguous. Trimming left V 0 bases short and J 5 bases short, with 9 bases between. The germline V gene encodes CDR1 KGHSY and CDR2 FQNENV. The CDR3 has 14 residues. CDR3 nucleotides: TGTGCCAGCAGCCAATCGAATCTGGGAGATACGCAGTATTTT. It codes for CASSQSNLGDTQYF.

There are a few counts of this clonotype. The chain is built from TRBV10-3 and TRBJ1-6; 7 bases are shared with TRBD1. Germline CDR1 ENHRY, CDR2 SYGVKD. The CDR3 covers 15 residues. Unmatched junction bases numbered 5, after V lost 2 bases and J lost 7 bases. The CDR3 DNA sequence: TGTGCCATCAGTGAGGTTACACAGGGGAATTCACCCCTCCACTTT. Its protein product is CAISEVTQGNSPLHF.

There are many counts of this clonotype. The rearrangement uses TRBV4-3 and TRBJ2-3, with no clear D. Germline-derived CDR1 and CDR2 are LGHNA and YSLEER. Between the trimmed V and J ends, which lost 4 bases and 2 bases, there was a span of 10 bases. The CDR3 totals 14 residues. CDR3 bases: TGCGCCAGCAGCCCAGAGACTTACACAGATACGCAGTATTTT. This sequence encodes CASSPETYTDTQYF.

This clonotype appeared a few times. The J gene is TRBJ2-1, the V gene TRBV5-1; TRBD1 matches 7 bases. J was trimmed by 5 bases and V by 1 base; bases with no gene match: 6. Per germline, CDR1 SGHRS and CDR2 YFSETQ. The CDR3 is 15 residues long. The CDR3 protein is CASSLIPGQNNEQFF. DNA for the CDR3: TGCGCCAGCAGCTTGATCCCGGGACAGAACAATGAGCAGTTCTTC.

DNA for the CDR3: TGTGCCAGCAGTAAAAATGAGGGGGACAGCTCTGGGGCCAACGTCCTGACTTTC. Translated, it gives CASSKNEGDSSGANVLTF. The chain uses TRBV21-1 and TRBJ2-6; TRBD1 was called by the table and not checked on the DNA. TRBV21-1 is deemed a pseudogene. The CDR3 length is 18 residues.

A few counts support this clonotype. This chain uses TRBV20-1 with TRBJ2-2; no clear D. Germline V gene data show CDR1 as DFQATT and CDR2 as SNEGSKA (reference sequence). V dropped 5 bases and J dropped 0 bases, with 16 bases sitting between them. The CDR3 length is 16 residues. The CDR3 DNA is TGCAGTGCTCCTCCGGTCGGGTATACGAACACCGGGGAGCTGTTTTTT. Translated: CSAPPVGYTNTGELFF.

The chain links TRBV28 to TRBJ2-1; D is undetermined. Germline CDR1 and CDR2: MDHEN and SYDVKM. The ends were cut back, 1 base at V and 7 bases at J, with 11 bases in the middle. The CDR3 runs to 14 residues. In DNA, the CDR3 is TGTGCCAGCAGTTTATATAACCAGCCGAATGAGCAGTTCTTC. Encoded protein: CASSLYNQPNEQFF.

V usage is TRBV20-1 and J usage is TRBJ2-7; the D gene is possibly TRBD1 (6 bases). The V end lost 6 bases, the J end lost 2 bases, and 14 bases lay between the germline ends. The length of the CDR3 is 13 residues. Germline V gives CDR1 DFQATT, CDR2 SNEGSKA (reference sequence). The CDR3 region has the DNA TGCAGTGCAAAGAGGGACACTACCTACGAGCAGTACTTC. This translates into CSAKRDTTYEQYF.

The chain carries TRBV3-1 and TRBJ2-2, with D unclear. V was cut by 7 bases and J by 5 bases, with 17 bases left in between. CDR3 size: 15 residues. Per the germline V gene, CDR1 is LGHDT and CDR2 is YNNKEL (reference sequence). CDR3 nucleotide sequence: TGTGCCAGCACCCTGACCGGTTTTAAAACCGGGGAGCTGTTTTTT. Translated: CASTLTGFKTGELFF.

The chain uses TRBV12-3 or TRBV12-4 and TRBJ1-1; 9 bases line up with TRBD1. V dropped 4 bases and J dropped 0; count of bases not matched to a gene: 9. This CDR3 region has 17 residues. CDR3: CASSYPGQGGVNTEAFF. The DNA of the CDR3 is TGTGCCAGCAGTTATCCGGGACAGGGAGGGGTGAACACTGAAGCTTTCTTT.

The chain carries TRBV9 and TRBJ2-7; D remains unclear. CDR3 length: 14 residues. CDR1 and CDR2 (germline): SGDLS, YYNGEE. The germline V and J ends were trimmed by 1 base and 0 bases, with 8 bases remaining between them. CDR3 in amino acids: CASSVSRSSYEQYF. The CDR3 nucleotides read TGTGCCAGCAGCGTAAGTAGAAGCTCCTACGAGCAGTACTTC.

This clonotype was counted only a few times. The chain combines TRBV5-6 with TRBJ2-5, with D hard to call. CDR1 SGHDT and CDR2 YYEEEE come from the germline V gene. V lost 2 bases, J lost 4 bases, and 12 bases lay in between. The CDR3 runs to 14 residues. CDR3 amino acids: CASSLVESPETQYF. For the CDR3, the DNA is TGTGCCAGCAGCTTAGTTGAGTCCCCAGAGACCCAGTACTTC.

This chain joins TRBV6-2 or TRBV6-3 and TRBJ2-1; D is unresolved. The CDR3 runs to 15 residues. Germline CDR1 reads MNHEY; CDR2 reads SVGEGT. V lost 5 bases to trimming and J lost 7 bases, with 18 bases between them. The CDR3 bases are TGTGCCAGCAGTACCCCAGCTCTGATCCTGAATGAGCAGTTCTTC. The encoded protein is CASSTPALILNEQFF.

This clonotype has ten or more counts. V gene TRBV12-3 or TRBV12-4 combines with J gene TRBJ1-2, with 10 bases identical to TRBD1. V lost 6 bases and J lost 1; bases outside the gene matches: 2. The CDR3 length is 14 residues. The CDR3 nucleotides read TGTGCCAGCAGCGGACAGGGGGGTAACTATGGCTACACCTTC. Protein product: CASSGQGGNYGYTF.

This clonotype showed up just a few times. The chain couples TRBV20-1 to TRBJ2-1; maybe TRBD2 (5 bases). The V end was cut by 3 bases, the J end by 0 bases, with 9 bases between. In germline, CDR1 is DFQATT, CDR2 SNEGSKA (reference sequence). The CDR3 spans 14 residues. CDR3 bases: TGCAGTGCTAGCGGACTCAGCTCCTACAATGAGCAGTTCTTC. It yields the protein CSASGLSSYNEQFF.

This clonotype was counted between two and nine times. The rearrangement uses TRBV7-2 and TRBJ2-1, with a tentative D call TRBD2 (7 bases). The CDR3 runs 16 residues. Germline values: CDR1 SGHTA, CDR2 FQGNSA. Trimming pared 1 base from V and 2 bases from J, leaving 12 bases between. CDR3 bases: TGTGCCAGCAGCTTAGGGGGAGGGGGGACCTACAATGAGCAGTTCTTC. Translated, it gives CASSLGGGGTYNEQFF.

The chain has TRBV7-2 and TRBJ2-3; D ambiguous. Per the germline V gene, CDR1 is SGHTA and CDR2 is FQGNSA. V shed 2 bases and J shed 4 bases, with 7 bases lying between them. The CDR3 extends over 13 amino acids. The CDR3 nucleotides are TGTGCCAGCAGCTTAACGCAGGCAGATACGCAGTATTTT. This translates into CASSLTQADTQYF.

The chain links TRBV5-6 to TRBJ2-3; D is perhaps TRBD1 (5 bases). Germline values: CDR1 SGHDT, CDR2 YYEEEE. The CDR3 has 15 residues. V lost 0 bases and J 1 base, leaving 9 bases between the germline ends. The CDR3, as DNA: TGTGCCAGCAGCTTGGTAGACAGTCGCACAGATACGCAGTATTTT. Encoded protein: CASSLVDSRTDTQYF. Full variable domain (remainder filled in from reference TRBV5-6 and TRBJ2-3): DAGVTQSPTHLIKTRGQQVTLRCSPKSGHDTVSWYQQALGQGPQFIFQYYEEEERQRGNFPDRFSGHQFPNYSSELNVNALLLGDSALYLCASSLVDSRTDTQYFGPGTRLTVL.

This sequence joins TRBV6-6 and TRBJ2-7, with TRBD2 matching over 12 bases. V lost 6 bases to trimming and J lost 2 bases; unmatched junction nucleotides: 5. The CDR3 totals 15 residues. Looked up from germline, CDR1 is MNHNY and CDR2 is SVGAGI (reference sequence). The CDR3 loop reads CASRMTSGGTYEQYF. CDR3 nucleotide sequence: TGTGCCAGCAGGATGACTAGCGGGGGTACCTACGAGCAGTACTTC.

Worth noting for this clonotype: Germline and junction disagree at one end, which may indicate a read error. The J gene is TRBJ1-1, the V gene TRBV6-2 or TRBV6-3, with no clear D. Germline CDR1 and CDR2: MNHEY and SVGEGT. This CDR3 comprises 13 residues. The CDR3 DNA is TGTGCCAGCAGTTCAACAGTGAACGCTGAAGCTTTCTTT. Translation: CASSSTVNAEAFF.

This clonotype was seen a few times. This chain uses TRBV27 with TRBJ2-2, with 12 bases that match TRBD1. V was pared by 5 bases and J by 13 bases, with 14 bases of the junction left unmatched. The germline V gene encodes CDR1 MNHEY and CDR2 SMNVEV (reference sequence). The CDR3 loop spans 16 amino acids. CDR3 sequence reads: CASSPPWGTGGLPLFF. The CDR3 nucleotides read TGTGCCAGCAGTCCGCCGTGGGGGACAGGGGGCCTTCCGCTGTTTTTT.

V and J are TRBV3-1 and TRBJ2-1; 8 positions agree with TRBD2. The length of the CDR3 is 16 residues. Germline V gene data show CDR1 as LGHDT and CDR2 as YNNKEL (reference sequence). Trimming took 4 bases from V and 9 from J; bases not matched to a gene: 14. CDR3 protein: CASSPRGTSGSSEQFF. CDR3 DNA: TGTGCCAGCAGCCCTAGGGGAACTAGCGGCTCGAGTGAGCAGTTCTTC.

This clonotype was observed a few times. The chain joins TRBV11-1 to TRBJ2-7, with D hard to call. The CDR3 contains 13 residues. CDR1 and CDR2 from the germline V gene are SGHAT and FQDESV (reference sequence). Trimming left V 5 bases short and J 4 bases short, with 12 bases between. DNA for the CDR3: TGTGCCAGCAGCCTTAATTTGTTGTACGAGCAGTACTTC. It specifies CASSLNLLYEQYF.

The chain employs TRBV25-1 and TRBJ2-7; TRBD1 aligns across 9 bases. CDR1 is MGHDK, CDR2 SYGVNS, per germline. The CDR3 loop spans 15 amino acids. V dropped 5 bases and J dropped 3; count of bases not matched to a gene: 8. CDR3 region: CASSFRDRVFYEQYF. The CDR3 bases are TGTGCCAGCAGTTTCCGGGACAGGGTGTTCTACGAGCAGTACTTC.

The chain links TRBV27 to TRBJ1-2, with a possible D match to TRBD1 (6 bases). Trimming removed 8 bases from V and 6 bases from J, with 16 bases in between. CDR3 length: 13 residues. CDR1 MNHEY and CDR2 SMNVEV come from the germline V gene (reference sequence). The CDR3 here is CASGNRAPHGYTF. The CDR3 coding sequence is TGTGCCAGCGGAAACAGGGCCCCCCATGGCTACACCTTC.

The chain couples TRBV5-1 to TRBJ2-5; D is perhaps TRBD2 (6 bases). Germline V CDR1 and CDR2: SGHRS, YFSETQ. The CDR3 contains 14 residues. Trimming left V 0 bases short and J 4 bases short, with 10 bases between. CDR3: CASSLGEAGETQYF. In DNA form, the CDR3 reads TGCGCCAGCAGCTTGGGGGAGGCGGGAGAGACCCAGTACTTC.

The gene calls are TRBV6-5 and TRBJ2-3, with a weak D call TRBD2 (5 bases). The V gene's germline CDR1 is MNHEY and CDR2 SVGAGI. CDR3 length: 14 amino acids. The V and J ends lost 4 bases and 5 bases respectively, with 13 bases between them. The CDR3 loop is CASSWSGIRDTQYF. For the CDR3, the DNA is TGTGCCAGCAGTTGGTCCGGGATACGAGATACGCAGTATTTT.